These T cell receptor beta chains were read from a single sample in a study of blood T cell repertoires in COVID-19. The data were produced by immunoSEQ multiplex PCR, yet TCRdb's version contains in-frame clones alone and is incomplete. The data show approximately 230,000 clones, around nine tenths seen once. The sequenced sample was peripheral blood. These receptor sequences come from a man older than 75 with acute or convalescent COVID-19. Each CDR3 is given with its conserved first and last residue. D genes are given only for firm matches. The size field is filled for only some rows; it gives once, few, many or a size class.

>TRBD1|NA|TRBJ1-1|TRBV14
CASSPLDRGEAFF
TGTGCCAGCAGCCCCCTAGACAGGGGTGAAGCTTTCTTT
>TRBD1|NA|TRBJ1-1|TRBV18
CASSSTTGAVITEAFF
TGTGCCAGCTCGTCAACGACAGGGGCGGTAATCACTGAAGCTTTCTTT
>NA|many|TRBJ1-1|TRBV19
CASSAWGSERVTEAFF
TGTGCCAGTAGTGCCTGGGGCTCCGAAAGGGTCACTGAAGCTTTCTTT
>TRBD2|NA|TRBJ2-2|TRBV3-1/TRBV3-2
CASSQASGMATGELFF
TGTGCCAGCAGCCAAGCTAGCGGGATGGCCACCGGGGAGCTGTTTTTT
>NA|NA|TRBJ1-2|TRBV29-1
CSVGQLYRGDGYTF
TGCAGCGTGGGGCAACTTTATCGAGGAGATGGCTACACCTTC
>NA|NA|TRBJ2-3|TRBV28
CASSPPGDTQYF
TGTGCCAGCAGCCCTCCGGGGGATACGCAGTATTTT
>NA|NA|TRBJ2-3|TRBV7-2
CASSLDRFTDTQYF
TGTGCCAGCAGCTTAGACCGGTTCACAGATACGCAGTATTTT
>NA|NA|TRBJ1-2|TRBV2
CASRQGLEIYGYTF
TGTGCCAGCAGGCAGGGGTTGGAGATCTATGGCTACACCTTC
>NA|NA|TRBJ1-1|TRBV29-1
CSVDRANTEAFF
TGCAGCGTTGATAGAGCGAACACTGAAGCTTTCTTT
>NA|NA|TRBJ2-1|TRBV28
CASGGQGRGNNEQFF
TGTGCCAGCGGGGGCCAGGGGCGGGGGAACAATGAGCAGTTCTTC
>TRBD1|NA|TRBJ2-2|TRBV10-3
CAISAETGTNTGELFF
TGTGCCATCAGTGCGGAGACAGGGACCAACACCGGGGAGCTGTTTTTT
>NA|NA|TRBJ1-1|TRBV4-3
CASSHMGRGNMNTEAFF
TGCGCCAGCAGTCATATGGGCAGGGGCAACATGAACACTGAAGCTTTCTTT
>NA|NA|TRBJ1-5|TRBV27
CASSLIINQPQHF
TGTGCCAGCAGTTTAATTATCAATCAGCCCCAGCATTTT
>TRBD2|NA|TRBJ2-3|TRBV11-2
CASSLKLAGATDTQYF
TGTGCCAGCAGCCTGAAGCTAGCGGGGGCAACAGATACGCAGTATTTT
>TRBD1|NA|TRBJ1-1|TRBV9
CASSPRQGATEAFF
TGTGCCAGCAGCCCCCGACAGGGGGCGACTGAAGCTTTCTTT
>TRBD1|NA|TRBJ2-7|TRBV28
CASSRDRGTYEQYF
TGTGCCAGCAGCCGGGACAGGGGGACCTACGAGCAGTACTTC
>TRBD1|NA|TRBJ1-6|TRBV6-1
CASSELGQGAFSPLHF
TGTGCCAGCAGTGAATTGGGACAGGGGGCTTTCTCACCCCTCCACTTT
>NA|NA|TRBJ1-4|TRBV28
CASKEGAWEKLFF
TGTGCCAGCAAAGAAGGGGCTTGGGAAAAACTGTTTTTT
>NA|NA|TRBJ1-2|TRBV21-1
CANLYPGQGKGSYGYTF
TGTGCCAACTTGTATCCGGGACAGGGTAAGGGTAGCTATGGCTACACCTTC
>NA|NA|TRBJ2-7|TRBV29-1
CSVDGRGEGYEQYF
TGCAGCGTTGATGGCAGGGGTGAGGGCTACGAGCAGTACTTC
>NA|NA|TRBJ2-7|TRBV5-4
CASSLVGDVDEQYF
TGTGCCAGCAGCTTGGTCGGGGATGTGGACGAGCAGTACTTC
>NA|NA|TRBJ1-6|TRBV27
CASSPRETSPLHF
TGTGCCAGCAGCCCCCGGGAGACTTCACCCCTCCACTTT
>NA|once|TRBJ1-1|TRBV6-6
CASSFGRGNTEAFF
TGTGCCAGCAGTTTCGGACGGGGGAACACTGAAGCTTTCTTT